This T cell receptor beta chain was profiled in a study of cytomegalovirus exposure and HLA in healthy donors. CDR3 length equals 12 residues. Germline V gene lookup returns CDR1 SGHNT and CDR2 YENEEA. V lost 1 base to trimming and J lost 4 bases, with 4 bases between them. Profiled with immunoSEQ multiplex PCR; TCRdb holds only in-frame clones, not every one. The sample gives 250,000 to 400,000 clones, about nine tenths of which show up once; approximately 1% is in the top ten. Notes on this clone: What it recognizes is unknown.

General observations from the study: The classifier was said to identify cytomegalovirus status with high specificity and sensitivity. Researchers catalogued approximately 160 TCR beta chains as cytomegalovirus-associated.

This TCR derives from a woman aged 25-40 years in good health and CMV-seropositive. V and J are TRBV11-3 and TRBJ2-5; D not resolved. The sequencing input was PBMCs. The CDR3 coding sequence is TGTGCCAGCAGCTTAGGTTCAGAGACCCAGTACTTC. Protein sequence: CASSLGSETQYF.